A single T cell receptor (beta chain) is shown here with its context. The sample originates from a study of control samples from healthy donors and cancer patients. The protocol was immunoSEQ multiplex PCR, while the TCRdb copy is restricted to in-frame clones and leaves out a portion. The repertoire holds around 30,000 clones, with roughly nine tenths as singletons. The CDR3 is made up of 14 amino acids. V shed 4 bases and J shed 1 base, with 10 bases lying between them. Germline V gene lookup returns CDR1 SNHLY and CDR2 FYNNEI. The chain combines TRBV2 with TRBJ1-1; D is unclear. The sequence was collected from a woman in her forties with lung cancer. The sample taken for sequencing was PBMCs. CDR3 sequence (DNA): TGTGCCAGCAGTGCCCCGGACGGGAACACTGAAGCTTTCTTT. Translating it yields CASSAPDGNTEAFF.